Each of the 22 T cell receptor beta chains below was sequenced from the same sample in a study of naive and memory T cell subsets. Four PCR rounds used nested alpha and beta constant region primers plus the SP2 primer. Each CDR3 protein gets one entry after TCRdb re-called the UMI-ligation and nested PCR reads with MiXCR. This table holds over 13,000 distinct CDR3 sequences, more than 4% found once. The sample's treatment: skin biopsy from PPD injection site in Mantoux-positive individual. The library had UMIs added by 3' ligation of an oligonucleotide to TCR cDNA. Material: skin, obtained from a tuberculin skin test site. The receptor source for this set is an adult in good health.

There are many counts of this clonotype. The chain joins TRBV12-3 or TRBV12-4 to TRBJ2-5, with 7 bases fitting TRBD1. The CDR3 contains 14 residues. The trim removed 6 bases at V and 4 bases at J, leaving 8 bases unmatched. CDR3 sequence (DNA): TGTGCCAGCAGAAATGACCGGACAGGAGAGACCCAGTACTTC. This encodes CASRNDRTGETQYF.

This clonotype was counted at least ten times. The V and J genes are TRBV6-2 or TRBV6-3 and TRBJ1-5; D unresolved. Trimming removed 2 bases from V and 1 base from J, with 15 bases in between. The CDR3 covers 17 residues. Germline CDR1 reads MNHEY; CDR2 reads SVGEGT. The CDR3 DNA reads TGTGCCAGCAGTTACGCAAGTTGGGGATTAAGCAATCAGCCCCAGCATTTT. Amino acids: CASSYASWGLSNQPQHF.

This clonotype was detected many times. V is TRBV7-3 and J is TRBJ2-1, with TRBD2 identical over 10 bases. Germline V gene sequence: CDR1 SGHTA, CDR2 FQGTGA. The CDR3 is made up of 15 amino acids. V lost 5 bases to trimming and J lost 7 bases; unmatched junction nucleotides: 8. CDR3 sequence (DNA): TGTGCCAGCAGCCGCAGCGGGGGGGTAAATAATGAGCAGTTCTTC. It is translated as CASSRSGGVNNEQFF. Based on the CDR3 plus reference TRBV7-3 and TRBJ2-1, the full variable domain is GAGVSQTPSNKVTEKGKYVELRCDPISGHTALYWYRQSLGQGPEFLIYFQGTGAADDSGLPNDRFFAVRPEGSVSTLKIQRTERGDSAVYLCASSRSGGVNNEQFFGPGTRLTVL.

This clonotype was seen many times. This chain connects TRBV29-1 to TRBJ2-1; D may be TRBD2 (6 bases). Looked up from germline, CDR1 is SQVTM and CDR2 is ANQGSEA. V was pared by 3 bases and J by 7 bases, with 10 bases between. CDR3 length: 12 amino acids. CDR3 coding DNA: TGCAGCGTTGATCGGGGGTATAATGAGCAGTTCTTC. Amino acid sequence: CSVDRGYNEQFF.

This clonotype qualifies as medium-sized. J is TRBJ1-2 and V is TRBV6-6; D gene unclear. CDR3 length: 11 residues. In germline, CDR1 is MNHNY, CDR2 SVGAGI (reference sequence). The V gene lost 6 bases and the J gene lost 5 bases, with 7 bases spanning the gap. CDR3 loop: CASSNQYGYTF. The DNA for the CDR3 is TGTGCCAGCAGCAACCAATATGGCTACACCTTC.

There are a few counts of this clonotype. The CDR3 spells CASSLTTTTDTQYF. CDR3 in DNA: TGTGCCAGCAGTTTGACTACCACCACAGATACGCAGTATTTT. V and J are TRBV12-3 or TRBV12-4 and TRBJ2-3; TRBD2 is a possible D gene (5 bases). This CDR3 spans 14 amino acids. V gave up 3 bases and J gave up 2 bases, with 9 bases separating them.

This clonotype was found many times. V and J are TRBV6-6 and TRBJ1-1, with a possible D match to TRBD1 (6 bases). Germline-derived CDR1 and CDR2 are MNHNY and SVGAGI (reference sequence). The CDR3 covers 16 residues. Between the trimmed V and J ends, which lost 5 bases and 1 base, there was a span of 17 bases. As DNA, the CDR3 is TGTGCCAGCAGTACGGGGGGGGGCAGGGCGAACACTGAAGCTTTCTTT. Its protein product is CASSTGGGRANTEAFF.

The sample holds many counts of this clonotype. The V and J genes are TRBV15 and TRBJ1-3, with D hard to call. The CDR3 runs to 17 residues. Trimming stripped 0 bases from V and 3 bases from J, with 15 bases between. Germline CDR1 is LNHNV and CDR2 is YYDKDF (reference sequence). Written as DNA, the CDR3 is TGTGCCACCAGCAGAGATCTCGGCGTCCTGGGTGGAAACACCATATATTTT. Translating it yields CATSRDLGVLGGNTIYF.

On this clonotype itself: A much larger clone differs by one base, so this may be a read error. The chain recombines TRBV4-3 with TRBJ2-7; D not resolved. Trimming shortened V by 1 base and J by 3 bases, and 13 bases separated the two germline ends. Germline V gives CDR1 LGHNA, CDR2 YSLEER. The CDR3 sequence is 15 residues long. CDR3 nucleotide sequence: TGCGCCAGCAGCCAAGCGGCAGGAACGTACTACGAGCAGTACTTC. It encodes CASSQAAGTYYEQYF.

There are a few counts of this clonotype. In DNA form, the CDR3 reads TGTGCCAGCAGCCAACCGGGGAGGACACCTAACTATGGCTACACCTTC. This gives the protein CASSQPGRTPNYGYTF. J is TRBJ1-2 and V is TRBV7-2; maybe TRBD1 (5 bases). Looked up from germline, CDR1 is SGHTA and CDR2 is FQGNSA. The V end lost 5 bases, the J end lost 0 bases, and 16 bases lay between the germline ends. There are 16 residues in the CDR3.

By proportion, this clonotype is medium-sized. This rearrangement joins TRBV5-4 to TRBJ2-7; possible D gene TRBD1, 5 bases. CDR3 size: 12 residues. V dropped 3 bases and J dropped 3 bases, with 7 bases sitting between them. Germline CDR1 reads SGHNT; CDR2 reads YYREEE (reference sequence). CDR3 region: CASSWGGYEQYF. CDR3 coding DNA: TGTGCCAGCAGCTGGGGCGGCTACGAGCAGTACTTC.

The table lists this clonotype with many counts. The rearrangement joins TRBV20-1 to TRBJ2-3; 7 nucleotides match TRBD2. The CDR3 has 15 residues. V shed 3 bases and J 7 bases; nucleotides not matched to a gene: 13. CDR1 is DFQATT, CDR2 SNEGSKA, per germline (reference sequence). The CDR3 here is CSASTNSGRGNTQYF. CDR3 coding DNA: TGCAGTGCTAGCACGAACTCGGGGAGGGGAAATACGCAGTATTTT.

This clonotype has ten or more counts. In DNA, the CDR3 is TGCGCCAGCAGGAATTCGGGGGGAAACATTGCCACAGATACGCAGTATTTT. The encoded protein is CASRNSGGNIATDTQYF. The chain combines TRBV5-1 with TRBJ2-3; 7 bases map to TRBD2. CDR1 and CDR2 from the germline V gene are SGHRS and YFSETQ. CDR3 length: 17 amino acids. The V and J ends lost 5 bases and 2 bases, in that order; junction bases with no gene match: 14.

Written as DNA, the CDR3 is TGTGCCAGCAGTCAGGAGAATGAAAAACTGTTTTTT. It encodes CASSQENEKLFF. The chain has TRBV2 and TRBJ1-4; no reliable D call. This CDR3 is 12 amino acids long. Germline-derived CDR1 and CDR2 are SNHLY and FYNNEI. V was shortened by 5 bases and J by 5 bases, with 6 bases between the two germline ends. The full variable domain, in which reference TRBV2 and TRBJ1-4 provide the parts outside the CDR3, is EPEVTQTPSHQVTQMGQEVILRCVPISNHLYFYWYRQILGQKVEFLVSFYNNEISEKSEIFDDQFSVERPDGSNFTLKIRSTKLEDSAMYFCASSQENEKLFFGSGTQLSVL.

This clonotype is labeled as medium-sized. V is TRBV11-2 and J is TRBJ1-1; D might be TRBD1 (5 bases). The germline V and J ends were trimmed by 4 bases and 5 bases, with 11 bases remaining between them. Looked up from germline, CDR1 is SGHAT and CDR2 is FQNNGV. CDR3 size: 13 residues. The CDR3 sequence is CASSWGTRTEAFF. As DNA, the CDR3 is TGTGCCAGCAGCTGGGGGACGCGGACTGAAGCTTTCTTT.

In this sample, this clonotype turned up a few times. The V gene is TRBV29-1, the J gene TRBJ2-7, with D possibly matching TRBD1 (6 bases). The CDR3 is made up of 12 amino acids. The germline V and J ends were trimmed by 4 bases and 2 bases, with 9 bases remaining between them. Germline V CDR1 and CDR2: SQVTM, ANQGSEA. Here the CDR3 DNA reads TGCAGCGTTGGTGGGGACACCTACGAGCAGTACTTC. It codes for CSVGGDTYEQYF.

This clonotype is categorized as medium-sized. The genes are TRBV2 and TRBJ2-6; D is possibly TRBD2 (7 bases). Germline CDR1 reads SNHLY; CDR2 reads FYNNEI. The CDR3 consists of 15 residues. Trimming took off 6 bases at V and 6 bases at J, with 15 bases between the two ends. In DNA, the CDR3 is TGTGCCAGCAGGCAATCTGGGGGGGCGGCCAACGTCCTGACTTTC. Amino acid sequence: CASRQSGGAANVLTF.

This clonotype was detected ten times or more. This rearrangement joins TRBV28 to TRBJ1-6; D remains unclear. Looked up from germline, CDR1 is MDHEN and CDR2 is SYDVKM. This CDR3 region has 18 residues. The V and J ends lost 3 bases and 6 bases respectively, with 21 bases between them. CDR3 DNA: TGTGCCAGCAGTTTCTCACGGTTCGGGCCCACGCTTAATTCACCCCTCCACTTT. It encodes CASSFSRFGPTLNSPLHF.

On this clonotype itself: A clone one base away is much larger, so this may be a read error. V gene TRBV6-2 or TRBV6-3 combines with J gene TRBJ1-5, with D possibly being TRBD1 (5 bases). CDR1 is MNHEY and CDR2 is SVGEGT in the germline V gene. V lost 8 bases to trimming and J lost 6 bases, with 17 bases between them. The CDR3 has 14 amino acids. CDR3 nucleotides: TGTGCCAGCGCCCAGGACAACCGCAGTCAGCCCCAGCATTTT. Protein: CASAQDNRSQPQHF.

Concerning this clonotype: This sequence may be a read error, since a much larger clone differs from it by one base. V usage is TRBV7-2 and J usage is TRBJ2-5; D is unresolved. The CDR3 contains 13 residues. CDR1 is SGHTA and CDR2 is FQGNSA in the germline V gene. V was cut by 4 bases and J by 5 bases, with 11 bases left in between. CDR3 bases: TGTGCCAGCAGCTCAAGGCAGTGTGAGACCCAGTACTTC. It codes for CASSSRQCETQYF.

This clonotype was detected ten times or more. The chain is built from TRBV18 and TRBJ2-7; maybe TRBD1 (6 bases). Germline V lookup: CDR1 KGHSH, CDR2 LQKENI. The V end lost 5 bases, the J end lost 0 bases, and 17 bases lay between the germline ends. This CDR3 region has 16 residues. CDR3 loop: CASSSVTGLGSYEQYF. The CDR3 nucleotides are TGTGCCAGCTCATCAGTCACAGGGCTCGGCTCCTACGAGCAGTACTTC.

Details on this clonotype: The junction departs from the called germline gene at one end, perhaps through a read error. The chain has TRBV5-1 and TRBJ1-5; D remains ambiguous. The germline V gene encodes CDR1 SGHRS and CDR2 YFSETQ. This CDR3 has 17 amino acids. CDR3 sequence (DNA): TGCGCCGGCAGCGGCGACACGGTCGGGATTAGCAATCAGCCCCAGCATTTT. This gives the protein CAGSGDTVGISNQPQHF.